Here is one T cell receptor beta chain with its context. As yet, its antigen is unknown. This entry is derived from a study of Ad26.COV2.S vaccination and SARS-CoV-2 variants. Whole-study results and caveats: Placebo and vaccine recipients had non-spike TCR breadth that was similar.

Some clones are missing from TCRdb's copy, which holds only in-frame ones; the method was immunoSEQ multiplex PCR. This sample has a few hundred thousand clones, with around 89% found just once. Treatment of the sample: about 20 received Ad26.COV2.S at low or high dose, single or two shots; several received placebo; per-sample allocation not given. Sampling was done on day 63 after the first vaccine or placebo injection. The sample in question was peripheral blood, obtained in a trial of Ad26.COV2.S vaccine versus placebo. This receptor was taken from a person between 18 and 59 years old who received the Ad26.COV2.S COVID-19 vaccine or a placebo.

CDR3: CASSPQGSYYGYTF. The CDR3 DNA sequence: TGTGCCAGCAGCCCACAGGGGTCGTACTATGGCTACACCTTC. The chain combines TRBV5-6 with TRBJ1-2, with 7 nucleotides matching TRBD1. The V segment lost 4 bases and the J segment 3 bases; nucleotides outside the gene matches: 6. This CDR3 comprises 14 residues. CDR1 is SGHDT and CDR2 is YYEEEE in the germline V gene.